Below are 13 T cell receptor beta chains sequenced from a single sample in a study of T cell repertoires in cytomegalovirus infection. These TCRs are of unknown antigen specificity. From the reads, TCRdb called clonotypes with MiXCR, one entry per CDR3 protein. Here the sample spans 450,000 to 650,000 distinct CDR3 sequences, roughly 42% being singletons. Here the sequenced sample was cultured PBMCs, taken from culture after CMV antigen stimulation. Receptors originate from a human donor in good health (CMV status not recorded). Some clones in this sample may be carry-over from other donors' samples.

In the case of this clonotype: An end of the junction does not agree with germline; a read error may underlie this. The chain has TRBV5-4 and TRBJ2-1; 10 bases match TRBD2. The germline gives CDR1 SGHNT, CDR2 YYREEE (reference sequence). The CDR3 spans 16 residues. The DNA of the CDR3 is TGTGCCAGCAGCCATAGCGGGAGGAGGGCCTACAATAAGCAGTTCTTC. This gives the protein CASSHSGRRAYNKQFF. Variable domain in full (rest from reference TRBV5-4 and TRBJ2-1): ETGVTQSPTHLIKTRGQQVTLRCSSQSGHNTVSWYQQALGQGPQFIFQYYREEENGRGNFPPRFSGLQFPNYSSELNVNALELDDSALYLCASSHSGRRAYNKQFFGPGTRLTVL.

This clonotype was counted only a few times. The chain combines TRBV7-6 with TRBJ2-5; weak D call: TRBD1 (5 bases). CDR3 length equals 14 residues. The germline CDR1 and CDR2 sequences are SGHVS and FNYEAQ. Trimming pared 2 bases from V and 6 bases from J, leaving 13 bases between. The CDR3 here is CASSLIRRTKTQYF. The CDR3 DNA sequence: TGTGCCAGCAGCTTAATTCGTAGGACAAAGACCCAGTACTTC. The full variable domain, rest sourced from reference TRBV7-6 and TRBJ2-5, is GAGVSQSPRYKVTKRGQDVALRCDPISGHVSLYWYRQALGQGPEFLTYFNYEAQQDKSGLPNDRFSAERPEGSISTLTIQRTEQRDSAMYRCASSLIRRTKTQYFGPGTRLLVL.

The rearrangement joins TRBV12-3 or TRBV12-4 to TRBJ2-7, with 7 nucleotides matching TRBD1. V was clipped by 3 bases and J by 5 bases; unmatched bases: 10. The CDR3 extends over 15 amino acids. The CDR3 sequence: CASSFSRTGGDEQYF. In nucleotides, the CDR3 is TGTGCCAGCAGTTTCTCTCGGACAGGAGGTGACGAGCAGTACTTC.

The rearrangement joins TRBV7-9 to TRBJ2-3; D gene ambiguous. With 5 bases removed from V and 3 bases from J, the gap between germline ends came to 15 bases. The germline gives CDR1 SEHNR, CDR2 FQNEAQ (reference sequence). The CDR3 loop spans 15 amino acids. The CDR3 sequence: CASSPRVGWTDTQYF. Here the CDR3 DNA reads TGTGCCAGCAGCCCTCGGGTAGGGTGGACAGATACGCAGTATTTT. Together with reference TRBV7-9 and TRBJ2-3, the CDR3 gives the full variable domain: DTGVSQNPRHKITKRGQNVTFRCDPISEHNRLYWYRQTLGQGPEFLTYFQNEAQLEKSRLLSDRFSAERPKGSFSTLEIQRTEQGDSAMYLCASSPRVGWTDTQYFGPGTRLTVL.

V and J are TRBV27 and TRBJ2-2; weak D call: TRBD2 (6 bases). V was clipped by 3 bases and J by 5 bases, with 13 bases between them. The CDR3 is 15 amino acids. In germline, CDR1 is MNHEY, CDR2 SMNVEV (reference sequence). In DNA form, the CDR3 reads TGTGCCAGCAGTTTTAGTTTTGGGGGGACCGGGGAGCTGTTTTTT. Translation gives CASSFSFGGTGELFF.

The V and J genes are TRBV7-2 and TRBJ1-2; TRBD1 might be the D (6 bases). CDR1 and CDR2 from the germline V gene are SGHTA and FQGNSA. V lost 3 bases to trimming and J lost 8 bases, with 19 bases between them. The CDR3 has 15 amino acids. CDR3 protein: CASSFPGQLKSGYTF. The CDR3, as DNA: TGTGCCAGCAGCTTTCCGGGACAACTAAAGTCCGGCTACACCTTC.

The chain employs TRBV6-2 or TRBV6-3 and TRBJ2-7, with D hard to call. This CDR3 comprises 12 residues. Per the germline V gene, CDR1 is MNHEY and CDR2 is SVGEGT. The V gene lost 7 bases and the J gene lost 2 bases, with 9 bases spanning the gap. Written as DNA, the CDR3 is TGTGCCAGCACCTCACCCCCCTACGAGCAGTACTTC. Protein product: CASTSPPYEQYF.

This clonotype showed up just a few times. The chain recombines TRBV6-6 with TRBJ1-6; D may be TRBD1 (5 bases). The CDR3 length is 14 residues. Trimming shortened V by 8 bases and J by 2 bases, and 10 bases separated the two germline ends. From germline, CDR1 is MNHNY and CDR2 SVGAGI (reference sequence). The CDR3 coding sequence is TGTGCCAGCGGCAGGGAGGCCTATAATTCACCCCTCCACTTT. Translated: CASGREAYNSPLHF.

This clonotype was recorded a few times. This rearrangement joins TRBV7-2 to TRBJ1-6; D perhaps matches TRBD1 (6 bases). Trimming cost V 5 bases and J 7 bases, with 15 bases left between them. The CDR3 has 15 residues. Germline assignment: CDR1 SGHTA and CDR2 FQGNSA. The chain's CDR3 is CASSASRTENSPLHF. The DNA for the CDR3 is TGTGCCAGCAGCGCGAGCAGGACAGAGAATTCACCCCTCCACTTT.

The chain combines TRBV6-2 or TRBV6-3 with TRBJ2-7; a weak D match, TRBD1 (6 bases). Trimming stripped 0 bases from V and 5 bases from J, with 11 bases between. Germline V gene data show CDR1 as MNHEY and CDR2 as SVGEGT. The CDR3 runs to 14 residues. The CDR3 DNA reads TGTGCCAGCAGTTACTCGGGGGCCGGAGACGAGCAGTACTTC. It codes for CASSYSGAGDEQYF.

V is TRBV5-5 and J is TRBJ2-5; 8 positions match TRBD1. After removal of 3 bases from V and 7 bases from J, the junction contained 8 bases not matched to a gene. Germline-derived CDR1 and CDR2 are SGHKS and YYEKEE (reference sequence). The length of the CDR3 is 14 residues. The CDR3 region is CASSWTGLSGTQYF. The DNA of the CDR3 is TGTGCCAGCAGCTGGACAGGGTTATCAGGGACCCAGTACTTC.

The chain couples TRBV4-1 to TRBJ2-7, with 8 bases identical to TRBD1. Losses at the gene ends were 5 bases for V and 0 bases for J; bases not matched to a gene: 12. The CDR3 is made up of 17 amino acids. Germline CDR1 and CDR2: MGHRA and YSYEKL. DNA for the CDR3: TGCGCCAGCAGCTGGCGCTCTGTAGGACAGGGCTCCTACGAGCAGTACTTC. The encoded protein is CASSWRSVGQGSYEQYF.

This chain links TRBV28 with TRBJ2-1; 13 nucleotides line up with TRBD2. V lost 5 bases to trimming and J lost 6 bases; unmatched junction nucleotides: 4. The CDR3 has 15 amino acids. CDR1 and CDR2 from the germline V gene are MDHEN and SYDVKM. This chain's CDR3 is CASSPTSGGTNEQFF. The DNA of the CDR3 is TGTGCCAGCAGTCCGACTAGCGGGGGGACCAATGAGCAGTTCTTC.